The 18 T cell receptor beta chains below all came from one sample that was sequenced in a study of T cell changes during pregnancy in multiple sclerosis (dated by TCRdb to the late 2010s). The library relied on the immunoSEQ multiplex PCR assay. This is the immuneACCESS table as TCRdb keeps it, with only in-frame sequences that have V and J called. A part of the clones is gone; compared with another copy, unresolved V genes explain less than half, and the rest is unexplained. The sample table lists around 100,000 clones, roughly 90% of them with a count of one. More than 1.5% of the sample goes to the ten largest clones. The sample was peripheral blood, taken after pregnancy. The receptors were gathered from a female donor with multiple sclerosis, enrolled in a pregnancy study.

The gene calls are TRBV19 and TRBJ2-7; D is unresolved. Trimming shortened V by 0 bases and J by 5 bases, and 5 bases separated the two germline ends. This CDR3 contains 12 residues. Germline CDR1 is LNHDA and CDR2 is SQIVND (reference sequence). The CDR3: CASSIDPHEQYF. The CDR3, as DNA: TGTGCCAGTAGTATAGATCCTCACGAGCAGTACTTC.

The CDR3 is CASSAITGDETQYF. In DNA form, the CDR3 reads TGTGCCAGCAGCGCTATCACAGGGGATGAGACCCAGTACTTC. The chain is built from TRBV11-2 and TRBJ2-5; TRBD1 matches 7 bases. Germline V gene lookup returns CDR1 SGHAT and CDR2 FQNNGV. This CDR3 is built from 14 residues. V lost 5 bases, J lost 5 bases, and 8 bases stayed unmatched. Variable domain in full (rest from reference TRBV11-2 and TRBJ2-5): EAGVAQSPRYKIIEKRQSVAFWCNPISGHATLYWYQQILGQGPKLLIQFQNNGVVDDSQLPKDRFSAERLKGVDSTLKIQPAKLEDSAVYLCASSAITGDETQYFGPGTRLLVL.

The CDR3 DNA follows: TGTGCCAGCAGCTTACGACGGCAGGTCCAAGAGACCCAGTACTTC. Amino acid sequence: CASSLRRQVQETQYF. The chain carries TRBV5-4 and TRBJ2-5; D gene unclear. Per germline, CDR1 SGHNT and CDR2 YYREEE (reference sequence). The V gene lost 2 bases and the J gene lost 1 base, with 12 bases spanning the gap. The CDR3 contains 15 residues.

This chain joins TRBV7-6 and TRBJ1-1; a possible D gene is TRBD1 (5 bases). Per germline, CDR1 SGHVS and CDR2 FNYEAQ. The V end lost 1 base, the J end lost 6 bases, and 12 bases lay between the germline ends. CDR3 length: 14 amino acids. Here the CDR3 DNA reads TGTGCCAGCAGCTTAGGGGCGACGGGGGCTGAAGCTTTCTTT. Its translation: CASSLGATGAEAFF.

This sequence joins TRBV6-5 and TRBJ1-6, with a possible D match to TRBD1 (5 bases). This CDR3 comprises 13 residues. Between the trimmed V and J ends, which lost 6 bases and 6 bases, there was a span of 9 bases. Per germline, CDR1 MNHEY and CDR2 SVGAGI. In DNA form, the CDR3 reads TGTGCCAGCAGGGAGACAGCTAATTCACCCCTCCACTTT. Encoded protein: CASRETANSPLHF.

The rearrangement uses TRBV21-1 and TRBJ1-2; the table's D gene call, TRBD1, was not cross checked with the DNA. TRBV21-1 is termed a pseudogene. The length of the CDR3 is 15 residues. The CDR3 protein is CASSKALGDRESYTF. The DNA for the CDR3 is TGTGCCAGCAGCAAAGCGCTGGGAGACAGGGAAAGCTACACCTTC.

The V and J genes are TRBV30 and TRBJ2-2, with D possibly being TRBD1 (6 bases). The CDR3 contains 15 residues. V shed 0 bases and J shed 0 bases, with 8 bases lying between them. From germline, CDR1 is GTSNPN and CDR2 SVGIG (reference sequence). The CDR3 spells CAWSVAGANTGELFF. CDR3 sequence (DNA): TGTGCCTGGAGTGTTGCAGGGGCGAACACCGGGGAGCTGTTTTTT.

The CDR3 DNA follows: TGTGCCAGCACCCAGGTCAAGCCTAATGAAAAACTGTTTTTT. Protein: CASTQVKPNEKLFF. This chain joins TRBV28 and TRBJ1-4; the D is unclear. Trimming left V 7 bases short and J 3 bases short, with 12 bases between. Germline assignment: CDR1 MDHEN and CDR2 SYDVKM. This CDR3 comprises 14 residues.

The genes are TRBV5-4 and TRBJ1-6; TRBD1 matches at 7 bases. Trimming at V came to 0 bases and at J to 10 bases, leaving 7 bases not matched to a gene. Germline V gene lookup returns CDR1 SGHNT and CDR2 YYREEE (reference sequence). This CDR3 is 15 amino acids long. CDR3 sequence reads: CASSLGQGNWSPLHF. DNA of the CDR3: TGTGCCAGCAGCTTGGGACAGGGAAATTGGTCACCCCTCCACTTT.

This chain connects TRBV27 to TRBJ2-2; maybe TRBD1 (6 bases). CDR1 MNHEY and CDR2 SMNVEV come from the germline V gene (reference sequence). Trimming took off 6 bases at V and 1 base at J, with 12 bases between the two ends. The length of the CDR3 is 15 residues. This chain's CDR3 is CASSFLGGNTGELFF. CDR3 nucleotide sequence: TGTGCCAGCAGCTTCCTAGGGGGGAACACCGGGGAGCTGTTTTTT.

The chain joins TRBV6-5 to TRBJ1-2; the D gene is possibly TRBD1 (5 bases). This CDR3 has 14 amino acids. The V and J ends lost 6 bases and 8 bases respectively, with 19 bases between them. Germline V CDR1 and CDR2: MNHEY, SVGAGI. In nucleotides, the CDR3 is TGTGCCAGCAGATTTCAAAGGGGTTTTGAGGGCTACACCTTC. This gives the protein CASRFQRGFEGYTF.

J is TRBJ1-1 and V is TRBV28; D ambiguous. This CDR3 has 12 amino acids. The germline CDR1 and CDR2 sequences are MDHEN and SYDVKM. Trimming removed 8 bases at V and 1 base at J, with 8 bases between. CDR3 residues: CASRVGNTEAFF. The CDR3 bases are TGTGCCAGCCGGGTTGGGAACACTGAAGCTTTCTTT.

The CDR3 sequence is CASSPYRSSYEQYF. The CDR3 coding sequence is TGTGCCAGCAGTCCGTACAGGAGCTCCTACGAGCAGTACTTC. The V gene is TRBV6-5, the J gene TRBJ2-7; perhaps TRBD1 as D (5 bases). This CDR3 has 14 residues. Germline V gives CDR1 MNHEY, CDR2 SVGAGI. V was trimmed by 5 bases and J by 0 bases, leaving 11 bases between them.

The chain uses TRBV19 and TRBJ2-1; D is ambiguous. The V gene lost 5 bases and the J gene lost 5 bases, with 4 bases spanning the gap. CDR3 length equals 11 residues. The germline CDR1 and CDR2 sequences are LNHDA and SQIVND (reference sequence). The CDR3: CASSRDNEQFF. For the CDR3, the DNA is TGTGCCAGTAGTCGGGACAATGAGCAGTTCTTC.

This sequence joins TRBV28 and TRBJ1-5; no clear D gene. The CDR3 is 15 residues long. The V end lost 2 bases, the J end lost 2 bases, and 10 bases lay between the germline ends. CDR1 and CDR2 from the germline V gene are MDHEN and SYDVKM. The CDR3 protein is CASSLEGFGNQPQHF. CDR3 sequence (DNA): TGTGCCAGCAGTTTAGAGGGTTTCGGCAATCAGCCCCAGCATTTT.

The chain combines TRBV7-3 with TRBJ2-7, with TRBD2 identical over 8 bases. Looked up from germline, CDR1 is SGHTA and CDR2 is FQGTGA. The length of the CDR3 is 14 residues. With 9 bases clipped from V and 5 bases from J, the junction kept 12 bases outside the gene matches. The CDR3 DNA is TGTGCCAGGACGACTCGCGGGGGGATCGACGAGCAGTACTTC. Amino acid sequence: CARTTRGGIDEQYF.

This clone was found once. This sequence joins TRBV4-2 and TRBJ2-7; D is perhaps TRBD2 (5 bases). The CDR3 consists of 16 residues. Trimming removed 0 bases at V and 0 bases at J, with 12 bases between. From germline, CDR1 is LGHNA and CDR2 YNFKEQ. CDR3 in DNA: TGTGCCAGCAGCCAAGATATGAGGGCCTTCTCCTACGAGCAGTACTTC. The encoded protein is CASSQDMRAFSYEQYF.

With regard to this clone: Other nucleotide sequences from this sample produce the same CDR3. The rearrangement joins TRBV5-1 to TRBJ2-7; 7 positions agree with TRBD1. The CDR3 totals 14 residues. The germline CDR1 and CDR2 sequences are SGHRS and YFSETQ. Losses at the gene ends were 1 base for V and 3 bases for J; bases not matched to a gene: 4. The CDR3 region has the DNA TGCGCCAGCAGCTTGAAACAGGGGTTCTACGAGCAGTACTTC. Amino acids: CASSLKQGFYEQYF. Drawing the rest from reference TRBV5-1 and TRBJ2-7, the complete variable domain is KAGVTQTPRYLIKTRGQQVTLSCSPISGHRSVSWYQQTPGQGLQFLFEYFSETQRNKGNFPGRFSGRQFSNSRSEMNVSTLELGDSALYLCASSLKQGFYEQYFGPGTRLTVT.